The rows below give T cell receptor beta chains drawn from one sample of a study of shared clonotypes between healthy human individuals. This table comes from immunoSEQ multiplex PCR, and its TCRdb copy is limited to in-frame clones, with some not included. Here the sample spans about 2.5 million clones, just under 95% being singletons. Sequenced input: naive CD4+ T cells from PBMCs. The receptors shown here come from a man aged 18 to 29 in good health. Some clones in this sample may be carry-over from other donors' samples. Both conserved end residues are part of each CDR3. The order of the fields is V gene, J gene, clone size, D gene, CDR3 protein, CDR3 DNA. D genes are given only for firm matches. Clone size is not always given. Where it is, it says once, few, many or a class for expanded clones.

TRBV6-6,TRBJ1-3,.,TRBD1,CASRTQGGNTIYF,TGTGCCAGCAGGACACAGGGGGGAAACACCATATATTTT
TRBV10-3,TRBJ2-1,.,.,CAISESGGEQFF,TGTGCCATCAGTGAGTCGGGTGGTGAGCAGTTCTTC
TRBV29-1,TRBJ1-1,.,TRBD1,CSGGGQGKTEAFF,TGCAGCGGAGGGGGACAGGGCAAGACTGAAGCTTTCTTT
TRBV28,TRBJ1-1,.,.,CASSLPDGGYTEAFF,TGTGCCAGCAGTTTACCCGACGGGGGGTACACTGAAGCTTTCTTT
TRBV27,TRBJ1-6,.,.,CASTPWGSYNSPLHF,TGTGCCAGCACCCCGTGGGGTTCCTATAATTCACCCCTCCACTTT
TRBV19,TRBJ2-1,.,TRBD2,CASSRFGGRAYNEQFF,TGTGCCAGTAGTCGGTTCGGCGGGAGGGCCTACAATGAGCAGTTCTTC
TRBV11-2,TRBJ2-5,.,TRBD1,CASSTYRGRVPPGRETQYF,TGTGCCAGCAGCACCTACAGGGGGCGCGTTCCTCCTGGGAGAGAGACCCAGTACTTC
TRBV6-1,TRBJ1-5,once,.,CASSDLLEPQHF,TGTGCCAGCAGTGACTTGTTGGAGCCCCAGCATTTT
TRBV27,TRBJ1-3,.,TRBD1,CASSPRTGRGSFIGNTIYF,TGTGCCAGCAGTCCCCGGACAGGCCGCGGGTCTTTTATTGGAAACACCATATATTTT
TRBV4-3,TRBJ2-3,.,TRBD2,CASSQVRLAGVDTQYF,TGCGCCAGCAGCCAAGTGCGGCTAGCGGGAGTAGATACGCAGTATTTT
TRBV28,TRBJ2-5,.,.,CASSFGIGGPQETQYF,TGTGCCAGCAGTTTCGGGATAGGGGGTCCCCAAGAGACCCAGTACTTC
TRBV7-8,TRBJ2-7,.,TRBD2,CASSLDPSGGLSSYEQYF,TGTGCCAGCAGCTTAGATCCTAGCGGGGGGCTGAGCTCCTACGAGCAGTACTTC
TRBV4-1,TRBJ1-5,.,.,CASSQDPAQYQPQHF,TGCGCCAGCAGCCAAGACCCCGCCCAGTATCAGCCCCAGCATTTT
TRBV13,TRBJ2-3,once,.,CASSLIAVTDTQYF,TGTGCCAGCAGCTTAATAGCGGTAACCGATACGCAGTATTTT
TRBV27,TRBJ2-1,.,TRBD2,CASSLGRLAVFDEQFF,TGTGCCAGCAGTTTAGGGCGTCTAGCGGTATTCGATGAGCAGTTCTTC
TRBV28,TRBJ1-1,once,.,CASSLASTGKTEAFF,TGTGCCAGCAGTTTAGCCTCGACAGGCAAAACTGAAGCTTTCTTT
TRBV27,TRBJ1-2,.,.,CASSLSIGQGNYGYTF,TGTGCCAGCAGTTTATCGATCGGGCAGGGGAACTATGGCTACACCTTC
TRBV5-6,TRBJ2-2,.,TRBD1,CASSRGTGRATGELFF,TGTGCCAGCAGCAGAGGGACAGGGCGTGCCACCGGGGAGCTGTTTTTT
TRBV7-2,TRBJ1-4,.,.,CASKNSGNEKLFF,TGTGCCAGCAAAAATTCCGGGAATGAAAAACTGTTTTTT
TRBV5-4,TRBJ2-3,.,.,CASSLNSYTDTQYF,TGTGCCAGCAGCTTGAATAGTTACACAGATACGCAGTATTTT
TRBV4-1,TRBJ2-7,.,TRBD2,CASSSPPAGEQYF,TGCGCCAGCAGCAGCCCACCAGCGGGGGAGCAGTACTTC
TRBV5-6,TRBJ2-1,.,.,CASSSHQIYNEQFF,TGTGCCAGCAGCTCACATCAGATATACAATGAGCAGTTCTTC
TRBV30,TRBJ2-1,.,TRBD1,CAWTGQVDNEQFF,TGTGCCTGGACGGGACAGGTAGACAATGAGCAGTTCTTC
TRBV19,TRBJ2-1,.,.,CASIKILDLGQFF,TGTGCCAGTATTAAAATACTGGACCTCGGGCAGTTCTTC
TRBV19,TRBJ2-3,once,.,CASSVTNTDTQYF,TGTGCCAGTAGTGTCACTAACACAGATACGCAGTATTTT
TRBV11-1,TRBJ2-5,.,.,CASSLGGRRETQYF,TGTGCCAGCAGCTTAGGGGGCCGGCGGGAGACCCAGTACTTC
TRBV28,TRBJ1-5,.,.,CASSLNIGRASNQPQHF,TGTGCCAGCAGTTTAAATATCGGGAGGGCTAGCAATCAGCCCCAGCATTTT
TRBV2,TRBJ2-7,.,.,CASSEGIGSYEQYF,TGTGCCAGCAGTGAAGGTATTGGATCCTACGAGCAGTACTTC
TRBV28,TRBJ1-5,.,TRBD1,CASSFQGDSNQPQHF,TGTGCCAGCAGTTTCCAGGGGGATAGCAATCAGCCCCAGCATTTT
TRBV9,TRBJ2-1,.,.,CASSVDGGTYNEQFF,TGTGCCAGCAGCGTAGATGGGGGCACCTACAATGAGCAGTTCTTC
TRBV7-9,TRBJ2-3,.,TRBD1,CASSTGQGGQPQYF,TGTGCCAGCAGCACCGGACAGGGGGGTCAGCCCCAGTATTTT
TRBV10-3,TRBJ1-5,.,.,CAISEMGGGNQPQHF,TGTGCCATCAGTGAAATGGGGGGAGGCAATCAGCCCCAGCATTTT
TRBV5-1,TRBJ2-3,.,.,CASSPLSARGTQYF,TGCGCCAGCAGCCCCTTGAGCGCCCGAGGAACGCAGTATTTT
TRBV4-3,TRBJ2-6,.,.,CASSQAVTGANVLTF,TGCGCCAGCAGCCAAGCAGTAACTGGGGCCAACGTCCTGACTTTC
TRBV5-1,TRBJ1-5,.,.,CASSFAGLGNQPQHF,TGCGCCAGCAGCTTTGCAGGGCTGGGCAATCAGCCCCAGCATTTT
TRBV6-6,TRBJ2-3,.,TRBD2,CAIRSGSADTQYF,TGTGCCATCCGGAGCGGGAGCGCAGATACGCAGTATTTT